Shown below are 6 T cell receptor delta chains from a single sample sequenced in a study of Vδ1+ human thymocytes. Study-level findings and limits: Thymic TRG and TRD repertoires appeared highly polyclonal, with Gaussian CDR3 length distributions.

Sequences come from RNA converted to cDNA by reverse transcription. Pooled V-gene forward primers with one constant-region reverse primer generated the CDR3 amplicons by multiplex PCR. TCRdb processed the multiplex PCR reads again with the CATT caller. The sample has about 58,000 delta-chain clones, approximately 16% seen once. Their antigens are not known. The sequenced material came from Vdelta1+ gamma-delta thymocytes from the thymus. The subset was: FACS-sorted CD3+ TCRalphabeta- TCRVdelta1+ TCRVdelta2- thymocytes. The receptors shown here come from a girl in the first two years of life who had congenital heart surgery.

The chain uses TRDV1 and TRDJ1; maybe TRDD2 (9 bases). This CDR3 comprises 21 residues. V was pared by 6 bases and J by 4 bases, with 36 bases between. CDR1 is TSWWSYY, CDR2 QGS, per germline. Here the CDR3 reads CALGSGGPSYPGGGFGDKLIF. The CDR3 nucleotides are TGTGCTCTTGGAAGCGGGGGGCCTTCCTACCCTGGTGGGGGATTTGGCGATAAACTCATCTTT.

This clone has a handful of counts. V gene TRDV1 combines with J gene TRDJ1, with 8 bases that match TRDD3. The CDR3 length is 23 residues. Trimming at V came to 6 bases and at J to 0 bases, leaving 30 bases not matched to a gene. In germline, CDR1 is TSWWSYY, CDR2 QGS. DNA for the CDR3: TGTGCTCTTGGACCTGCCCCCCCATTCCGTACCTGGGGGACCTTTTCGTACACCGATAAACTCATCTTT. This sequence encodes CALGPAPPFRTWGTFSYTDKLIF.

This clone has a handful of counts. This chain joins TRDV1 and TRDJ1; possible D gene TRDD3, 6 bases. Looked up from germline, CDR1 is TSWWSYY and CDR2 is QGS. The CDR3 covers 17 residues. Trimming took off 4 bases at V and 0 bases at J, with 18 bases between the two ends. DNA of the CDR3: TGTGCTCTTGGGGCGCAGACTCGATGGGGGTACACCGATAAACTCATCTTT. Protein: CALGAQTRWGYTDKLIF.

As to this clone: Within the sample, other DNA sequences also encode this same CDR3. This sequence joins TRDV1 and TRDJ1, with D possibly being TRDD3 (5 bases). The CDR3 sequence is 16 residues long. Germline-derived CDR1 and CDR2 are TSWWSYY and QGS. Trimming removed 5 bases at V and 4 bases at J, with 20 bases between. The CDR3 is CALGSVPKGVYDKLIF. CDR3 DNA: TGTGCTCTTGGGTCGGTGCCTAAGGGGGTCTACGATAAACTCATCTTT.

This clone was found a few times. This same CDR3 is encoded by further DNA sequences in the sample. This chain joins TRDV1 and TRDJ1; maybe TRDD3 (5 bases). The CDR3 is made up of 15 amino acids. The germline V gene encodes CDR1 TSWWSYY and CDR2 QGS. V was cut by 2 bases and J by 0 bases, with 10 bases left in between. CDR3 amino acids: CALGENWGNTDKLIF. The CDR3, as DNA: TGTGCTCTTGGGGAAAATTGGGGTAACACCGATAAACTCATCTTT.

The V and J genes are TRDV1 and TRDJ1, with 7 nucleotides matching TRDD3. Trimming removed 5 bases from V and 0 bases from J; junction bases left unmatched: 24. Germline lookup yields CDR1 TSWWSYY and CDR2 QGS. CDR3 length: 21 residues. CDR3 sequence reads: CALGRGPPPWGTAEYTDKLIF. The CDR3 nucleotides are TGTGCTCTTGGGAGGGGACCACCTCCATGGGGGACGGCAGAGTACACCGATAAACTCATCTTT.